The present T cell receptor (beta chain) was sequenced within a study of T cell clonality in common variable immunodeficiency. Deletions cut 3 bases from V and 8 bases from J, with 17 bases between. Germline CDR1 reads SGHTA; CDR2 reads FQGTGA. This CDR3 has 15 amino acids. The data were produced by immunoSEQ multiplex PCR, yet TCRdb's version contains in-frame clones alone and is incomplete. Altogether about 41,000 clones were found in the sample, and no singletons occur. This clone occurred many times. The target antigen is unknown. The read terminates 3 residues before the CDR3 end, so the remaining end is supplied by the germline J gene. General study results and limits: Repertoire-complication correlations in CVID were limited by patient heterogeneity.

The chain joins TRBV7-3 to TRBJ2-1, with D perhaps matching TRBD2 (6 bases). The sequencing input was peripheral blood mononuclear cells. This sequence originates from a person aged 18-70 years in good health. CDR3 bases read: TGTGCCAGCAGCTTCCTCCCTAGCGAAGTAGATGAG. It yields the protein CASSFLPSEVDE. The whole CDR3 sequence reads CASSFLPSEVDEQFF.